The 20 T cell receptor beta chains below all came from one sample that was sequenced in a study of blood T cell repertoires in COVID-19. Assay used: immunoSEQ multiplex PCR; TCRdb lists only in-frame clones, some missing. The sample consists of about 140,000 clones, over 85% of them appearing once. The sequenced sample was peripheral blood. All receptors come from a human donor in a cohort sampled during active COVID-19.

The chain links TRBV7-2 to TRBJ2-5; TRBD2 aligns across 7 bases. CDR3 length: 15 amino acids. The V segment lost 6 bases and the J segment 0 bases; nucleotides outside the gene matches: 7. CDR1 and CDR2 from the germline V gene are SGHTA and FQGNSA. CDR3 amino acids: CASRGTTPYQETQYF. The CDR3 region has the DNA TGTGCCAGCAGGGGGACTACGCCGTACCAAGAGACCCAGTACTTC. Drawing the rest from reference TRBV7-2 and TRBJ2-5, the complete variable domain is GAGVSQSPSNKVTEKGKDVELRCDPISGHTALYWYRQSLGQGLEFLIYFQGNSAPDKSGLPSDRFSAERTGGSVSTLTIQRTQQEDSAVYLCASRGTTPYQETQYFGPGTRLLVL.

V is TRBV12-3 or TRBV12-4 and J is TRBJ2-5; 7 bases are shared with TRBD1. This CDR3 region has 13 residues. The V and J ends lost 5 bases and 2 bases, in that order; junction bases with no gene match: 2. CDR3 nucleotides: TGTGCCAGCAGTCGACAGGGACAAGAGACCCAGTACTTC. It is translated as CASSRQGQETQYF.

This chain connects TRBV4-1 to TRBJ1-2, with 12 nucleotides matching TRBD1. Germline trimming cut 6 bases from V and 4 bases from J; bases unmatched to any gene: 9. The CDR3 has 16 residues. Germline CDR1 and CDR2: MGHRA and YSYEKL. The CDR3 DNA sequence: TGCGCCAGCAGTCTGGGACAGGGGGCTGTAGGCTATGGCTACACCTTC. As protein: CASSLGQGAVGYGYTF.

This chain joins TRBV9 and TRBJ1-6, with D possibly matching TRBD1 (5 bases). V was clipped by 4 bases and J by 6 bases, with 17 bases between them. The CDR3 length is 16 residues. Looked up from germline, CDR1 is SGDLS and CDR2 is YYNGEE. The CDR3, as DNA: TGTGCCAGCAGCCCCCAGGGTCTCGGAGCTAATTCACCCCTCCACTTT. Translation gives CASSPQGLGANSPLHF. Variable domain in full (rest from reference TRBV9 and TRBJ1-6): DSGVTQTPKHLITATGQRVTLRCSPRSGDLSVYWYQQSLDQGLQFLIQYYNGEERAKGNILERFSAQQFPDLHSELNLSSLELGDSALYFCASSPQGLGANSPLHFGNGTRLTVT.

The chain recombines TRBV4-1 with TRBJ2-1; 9 bases align to TRBD1. V gave up 1 base and J gave up 4 bases; unmatched junction bases: 5. This CDR3 has 16 amino acids. CDR1 and CDR2 (germline): MGHRA, YSYEKL. CDR3 protein: CASSQGPGQGYNEQFF. As DNA, the CDR3 is TGCGCCAGCAGCCAAGGTCCGGGACAGGGTTACAATGAGCAGTTCTTC.

The chain joins TRBV5-6 to TRBJ2-7; 7 nucleotides match TRBD1. V lost 0 bases and J lost 2; bases outside the gene matches: 8. Germline lookup yields CDR1 SGHDT and CDR2 YYEEEE. The CDR3 is 16 residues long. Written as DNA, the CDR3 is TGTGCCAGCAGCTTGGCTCTTGACAGGGCCCCCTACGAGCAGTACTTC. Translation gives CASSLALDRAPYEQYF.

The CDR3: CASSDGFTDTQYF. The CDR3 DNA sequence: TGTGCCAGCAGCGACGGTTTCACAGATACGCAGTATTTT. The chain employs TRBV9 and TRBJ2-3, with D unclear. Germline V gene lookup returns CDR1 SGDLS and CDR2 YYNGEE. Trimming removed 3 bases from V and 2 bases from J, with 7 bases in between. The CDR3 runs to 13 residues.

The J gene is TRBJ1-2, the V gene TRBV5-4; possible D gene TRBD1, 6 bases. Germline V gene lookup returns CDR1 SGHNT and CDR2 YYREEE (reference sequence). V lost 0 bases, J lost 2 bases, and 11 bases lay in between. The CDR3 runs 15 residues. The CDR3 DNA reads as TGTGCCAGCAGCTTGGCCAGGGGCGGCAACTATGGCTACACCTTC. It yields the protein CASSLARGGNYGYTF.

The rearrangement joins TRBV7-9 to TRBJ1-5; TRBD1 matches 7 bases. The CDR3 is 16 amino acids. V lost 4 bases to trimming and J lost 7 bases; unmatched junction nucleotides: 13. Germline CDR1 and CDR2: SEHNR and FQNEAQ (reference sequence). The CDR3 DNA reads as TGTGCCAGCAGCTCGATGCGGAGGGGGCTCGAGCAGCCCCAGCATTTT. Protein: CASSSMRRGLEQPQHF.

This clone was observed a handful of times. V usage is TRBV18 and J usage is TRBJ2-1; 8 nucleotides match TRBD2. V gave up 6 bases and J gave up 6 bases; unmatched junction bases: 7. The CDR3 is 14 residues long. Germline CDR1 is KGHSH and CDR2 is LQKENI. The CDR3, as DNA: TGTGCCAGCTCTTGGGCGGGGGGCTTCAATGAGCAGTTCTTC. Translated: CASSWAGGFNEQFF.

The rearrangement joins TRBV3-1 (or the pseudogene TRBV3-2) to TRBJ1-3, with D tentatively TRBD1 (6 bases). The germline V and J ends were trimmed by 1 base and 1 base, with 8 bases remaining between them. This CDR3 has 15 amino acids. Germline values: CDR1 LGHDT, CDR2 YNNKEL (reference sequence). The CDR3 region has the DNA TGTGCCAGCAGCCAAGGCAGGGGATCTGGAAACACCATATATTTT. Translating it yields CASSQGRGSGNTIYF.

J is TRBJ2-1 and V is TRBV19; 8 bases fit TRBD1. CDR1 LNHDA and CDR2 SQIVND come from the germline V gene (reference sequence). The CDR3 has 15 amino acids. Unmatched junction bases numbered 6, after V lost 5 bases and J lost 3 bases. In DNA, the CDR3 is TGTGCCAGTAGTGGGGGGACAGGCCTCTACAATGAGCAGTTCTTC. Its translation is CASSGGTGLYNEQFF.

A remark on this clone: At the DNA level, this CDR3 is encoded by other sequences in the same sample as well. V and J are TRBV9 and TRBJ2-7, with 9 positions matching TRBD1. V was pared by 3 bases and J by 0 bases, with 1 base of the junction left unmatched. The CDR3 covers 14 residues. CDR1 is SGDLS and CDR2 is YYNGEE in the germline V gene. The CDR3 sequence is CASSGGQGSYEQYF. Here the CDR3 DNA reads TGTGCCAGCAGCGGGGGACAGGGCTCCTACGAGCAGTACTTC.

The chain couples TRBV6-1 to TRBJ2-7, with D possibly matching TRBD2 (5 bases). The length of the CDR3 is 13 residues. In germline, CDR1 is MNHNS, CDR2 SASEGT. With 3 bases removed from V and 7 bases from J, the gap between germline ends came to 13 bases. DNA of the CDR3: TGTGCCAGCAGTGAGCCCTGGACGGGAGAGCAGTACTTC. Amino acids: CASSEPWTGEQYF.

This chain links TRBV9 with TRBJ1-2; TRBD1 aligns across 7 bases. The CDR3 is 14 amino acids. Trimming removed 0 bases from V and 7 bases from J; junction bases left unmatched: 6. Germline V gene sequence: CDR1 SGDLS, CDR2 YYNGEE. The CDR3 region has the DNA TGTGCCAGCAGCGTAGGTCAGGGGGTTATTGGCTACACCTTC. Its protein is CASSVGQGVIGYTF.

This chain uses TRBV5-1 with TRBJ1-2, with 8 bases that match TRBD1. Germline lookup yields CDR1 SGHRS and CDR2 YFSETQ. The CDR3 consists of 15 residues. The V segment lost 1 base and the J segment 4 bases; nucleotides outside the gene matches: 6. CDR3 protein: CASSLSGGNSYGYTF. The DNA of the CDR3 is TGCGCCAGCAGCTTGTCAGGGGGCAATAGCTATGGCTACACCTTC.

The chain's CDR3 is CSVGFRGEQYF. The CDR3 bases are TGCAGCGTTGGGTTCCGGGGCGAGCAGTACTTC. This rearrangement joins TRBV29-1 to TRBJ2-7, with TRBD2 as a possible D gene (5 bases). Trimming left V 4 bases short and J 6 bases short, with 10 bases between. This CDR3 spans 11 amino acids. The germline V gene has CDR1 SQVTM and CDR2 ANQGSEA.

V is TRBV5-1 and J is TRBJ1-3; no reliable D call. This CDR3 has 15 amino acids. The germline CDR1 and CDR2 sequences are SGHRS and YFSETQ. Trimming removed 0 bases from V and 3 bases from J, with 10 bases in between. CDR3 sequence reads: CASSLAGESGNTIYF. CDR3 DNA sequence: TGCGCCAGCAGCTTGGCCGGGGAGAGTGGAAACACCATATATTTT. Complete variable domain (other parts from reference TRBV5-1 and TRBJ1-3): KAGVTQTPRYLIKTRGQQVTLSCSPISGHRSVSWYQQTPGQGLQFLFEYFSETQRNKGNFPGRFSGRQFSNSRSEMNVSTLELGDSALYLCASSLAGESGNTIYFGEGSWLTVV.

This clone was found a few times. The V call is TRBV11-2, the J call TRBJ1-1; D ambiguous. The ends were cut back, 6 bases at V and 0 bases at J, with 8 bases in the middle. This CDR3 comprises 13 residues. From germline, CDR1 is SGHAT and CDR2 FQNNGV. The chain's CDR3 is CASRWRLNTEAFF. The CDR3 DNA reads as TGTGCCAGCAGATGGAGGTTGAACACTGAAGCTTTCTTT.

CDR3 amino acids: CASSLAVYEQYF. The DNA of the CDR3 is TGTGCCAGCAGCTTGGCGGTTTACGAGCAGTACTTC. V and J are TRBV5-6 and TRBJ2-7, with D unresolved. The germline V and J ends were trimmed by 0 bases and 4 bases, with 5 bases remaining between them. CDR1 and CDR2 (germline): SGHDT, YYEEEE. The CDR3 spans 12 residues.